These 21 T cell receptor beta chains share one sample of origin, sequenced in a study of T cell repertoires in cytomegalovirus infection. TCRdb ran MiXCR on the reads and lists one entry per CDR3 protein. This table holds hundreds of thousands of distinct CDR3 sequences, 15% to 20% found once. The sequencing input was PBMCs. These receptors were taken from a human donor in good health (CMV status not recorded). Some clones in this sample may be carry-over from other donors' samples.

The CDR3: CSARPGLAVSSYNEQFF. CDR3 coding DNA: TGCAGTGCTAGACCGGGACTAGCAGTGAGCTCCTACAATGAGCAGTTCTTC. The chain has TRBV20-1 and TRBJ2-1, with 9 bases that match TRBD2. This CDR3 is 17 amino acids long. The germline gives CDR1 DFQATT, CDR2 SNEGSKA (reference sequence). The V gene end was trimmed by 2 bases and the J gene end by 0 bases; junction bases not matched to a gene: 8.

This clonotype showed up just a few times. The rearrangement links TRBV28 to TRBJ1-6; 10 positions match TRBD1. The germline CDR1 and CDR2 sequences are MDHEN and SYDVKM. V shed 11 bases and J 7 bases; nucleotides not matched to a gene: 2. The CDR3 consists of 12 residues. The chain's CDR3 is CASGQGNSPLHF. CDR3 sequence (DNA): TGTGCCTCGGGACAGGGGAATTCACCCCTCCACTTT.

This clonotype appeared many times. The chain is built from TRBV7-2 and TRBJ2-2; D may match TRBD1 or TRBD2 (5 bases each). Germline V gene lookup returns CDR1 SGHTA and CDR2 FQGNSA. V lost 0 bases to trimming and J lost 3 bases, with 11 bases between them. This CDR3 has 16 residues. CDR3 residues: CASSLAQRGYTGELFF. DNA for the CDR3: TGTGCCAGCAGCTTAGCGCAGAGGGGATACACCGGGGAGCTGTTTTTT. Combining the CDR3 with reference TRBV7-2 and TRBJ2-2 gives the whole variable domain GAGVSQSPSNKVTEKGKDVELRCDPISGHTALYWYRQSLGQGLEFLIYFQGNSAPDKSGLPSDRFSAERTGGSVSTLTIQRTQQEDSAVYLCASSLAQRGYTGELFFGEGSRLTVL.

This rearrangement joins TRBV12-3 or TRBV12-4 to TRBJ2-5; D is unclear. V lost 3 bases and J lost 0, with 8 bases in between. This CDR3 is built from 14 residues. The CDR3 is CASSFRSNQETQYF. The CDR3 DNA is TGTGCCAGCAGTTTCCGGTCTAACCAAGAGACCCAGTACTTC.

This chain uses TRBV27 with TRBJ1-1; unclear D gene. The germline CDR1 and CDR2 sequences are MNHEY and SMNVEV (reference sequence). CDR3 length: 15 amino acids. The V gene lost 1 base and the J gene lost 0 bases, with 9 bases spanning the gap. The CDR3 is CASSLFPDMNTEAFF. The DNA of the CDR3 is TGTGCCAGCAGTTTATTTCCGGATATGAACACTGAAGCTTTCTTT.

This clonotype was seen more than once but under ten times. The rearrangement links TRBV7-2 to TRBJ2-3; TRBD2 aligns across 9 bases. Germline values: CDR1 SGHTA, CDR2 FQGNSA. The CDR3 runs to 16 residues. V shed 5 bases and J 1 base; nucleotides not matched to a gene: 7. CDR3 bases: TGTGCCAGCAGCCCCGGGGTAGCGGGGGGCACAGATACGCAGTATTTT. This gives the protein CASSPGVAGGTDTQYF.

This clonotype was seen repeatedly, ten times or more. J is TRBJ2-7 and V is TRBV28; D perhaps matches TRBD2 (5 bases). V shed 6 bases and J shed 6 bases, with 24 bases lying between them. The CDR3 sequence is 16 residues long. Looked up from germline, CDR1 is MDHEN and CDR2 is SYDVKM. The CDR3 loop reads CASRDRRALSIGEQYF. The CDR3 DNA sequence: TGTGCCAGCAGGGATCGGCGGGCCCTTTCGATTGGCGAGCAGTACTTC. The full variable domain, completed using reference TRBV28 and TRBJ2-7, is DVKVTQSSRYLVKRTGEKVFLECVQDMDHENMFWYRQDPGLGLRLIYFSYDVKMKEKGDIPEGYSVSREKKERFSLILESASTNQTSMYLCASRDRRALSIGEQYFGPGTRLTVT.

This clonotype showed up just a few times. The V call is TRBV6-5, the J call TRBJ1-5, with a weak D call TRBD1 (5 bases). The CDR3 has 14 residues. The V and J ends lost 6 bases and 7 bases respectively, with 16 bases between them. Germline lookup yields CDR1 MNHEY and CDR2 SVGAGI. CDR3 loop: CASRPDSNPQPQHF. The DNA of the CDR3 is TGTGCCAGCAGACCCGACAGCAACCCCCAGCCCCAGCATTTT.

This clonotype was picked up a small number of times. The CDR3: CASIPRSYEQYF. CDR3 in DNA: TGTGCCAGCATACCCCGCTCCTACGAGCAGTACTTC. This sequence joins TRBV28 and TRBJ2-7, with D unclear. This CDR3 has 12 residues. V was shortened by 7 bases and J by 0 bases, with 7 bases between the two germline ends. Germline V gene lookup returns CDR1 MDHEN and CDR2 SYDVKM.

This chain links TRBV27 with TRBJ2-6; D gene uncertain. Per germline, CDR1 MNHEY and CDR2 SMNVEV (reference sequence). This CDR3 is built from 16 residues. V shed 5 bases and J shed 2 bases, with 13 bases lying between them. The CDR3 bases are TGTGCCAGCAGTCCCTCCCGGGTCGCTGGGGCCAACGTCCTGACTTTC. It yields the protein CASSPSRVAGANVLTF.

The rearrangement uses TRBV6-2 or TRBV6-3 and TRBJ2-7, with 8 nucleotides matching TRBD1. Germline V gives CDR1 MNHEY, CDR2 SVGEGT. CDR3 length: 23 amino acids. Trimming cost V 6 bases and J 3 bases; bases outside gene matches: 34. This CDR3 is CASRPPVGQGSLAGDMWGYEQYF. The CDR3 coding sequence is TGTGCCAGCAGACCGCCCGTCGGACAGGGCTCCCTTGCCGGGGATATGTGGGGCTACGAGCAGTACTTC.

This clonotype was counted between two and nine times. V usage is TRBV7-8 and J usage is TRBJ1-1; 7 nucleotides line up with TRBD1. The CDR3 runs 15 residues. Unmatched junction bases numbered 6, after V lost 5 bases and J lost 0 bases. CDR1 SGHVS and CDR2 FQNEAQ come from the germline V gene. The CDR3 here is CASSETGPMNTEAFF. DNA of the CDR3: TGTGCCAGCAGCGAGACAGGGCCGATGAACACTGAAGCTTTCTTT.

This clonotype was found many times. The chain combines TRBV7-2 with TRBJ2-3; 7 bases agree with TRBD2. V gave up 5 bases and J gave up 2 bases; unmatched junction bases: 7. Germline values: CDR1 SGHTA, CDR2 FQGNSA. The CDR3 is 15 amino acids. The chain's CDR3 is CASSPGLTITDTQYF. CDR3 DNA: TGTGCCAGCAGCCCGGGACTAACCATCACAGATACGCAGTATTTT. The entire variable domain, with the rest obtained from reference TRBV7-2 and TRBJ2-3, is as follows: GAGVSQSPSNKVTEKGKDVELRCDPISGHTALYWYRQSLGQGLEFLIYFQGNSAPDKSGLPSDRFSAERTGGSVSTLTIQRTQQEDSAVYLCASSPGLTITDTQYFGPGTRLTVL.

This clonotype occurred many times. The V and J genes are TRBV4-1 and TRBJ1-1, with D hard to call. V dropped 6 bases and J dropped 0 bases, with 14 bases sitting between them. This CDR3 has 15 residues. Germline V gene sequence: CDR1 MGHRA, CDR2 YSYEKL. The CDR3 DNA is TGCGCCAGCAGGCCTCCAGGTGCGGTGAACACTGAAGCTTTCTTT. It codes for CASRPPGAVNTEAFF.

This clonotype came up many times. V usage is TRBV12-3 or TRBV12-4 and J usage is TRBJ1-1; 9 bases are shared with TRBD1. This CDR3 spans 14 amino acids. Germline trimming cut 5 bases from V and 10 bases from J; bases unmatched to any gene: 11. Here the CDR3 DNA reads TGTGCCAGCAGTCTCCTGACAGGGGGATTCGGAGCTTTCTTT. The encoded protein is CASSLLTGGFGAFF.

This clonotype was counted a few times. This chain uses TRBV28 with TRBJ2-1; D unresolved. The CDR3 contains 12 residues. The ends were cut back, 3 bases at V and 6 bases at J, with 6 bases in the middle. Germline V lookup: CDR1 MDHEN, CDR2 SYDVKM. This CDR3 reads CASSFWGNEQFF. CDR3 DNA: TGTGCCAGCAGTTTTTGGGGCAATGAGCAGTTCTTC.

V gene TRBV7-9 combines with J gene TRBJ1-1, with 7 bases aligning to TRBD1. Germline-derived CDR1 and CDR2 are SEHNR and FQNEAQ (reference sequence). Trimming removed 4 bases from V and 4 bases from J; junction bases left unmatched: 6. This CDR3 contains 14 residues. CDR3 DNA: TGTGCCAGCAGCTCGAGACAGGGAAGCACTGAAGCTTTCTTT. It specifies CASSSRQGSTEAFF.

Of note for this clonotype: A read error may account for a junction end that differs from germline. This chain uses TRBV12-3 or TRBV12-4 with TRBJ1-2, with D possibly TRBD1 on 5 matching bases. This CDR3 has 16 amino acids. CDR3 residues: CANSPTSFAGIAGYTF. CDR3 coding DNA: TGTGCCAACAGTCCCACCTCGTTTGCAGGGATCGCTGGCTACACCTTC.

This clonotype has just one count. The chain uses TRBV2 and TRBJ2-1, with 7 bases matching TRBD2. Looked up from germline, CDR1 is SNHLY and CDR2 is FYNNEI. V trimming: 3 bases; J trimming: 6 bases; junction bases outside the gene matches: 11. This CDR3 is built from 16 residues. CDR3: CASSEWGTIGPNEQFF. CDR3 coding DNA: TGTGCCAGCAGTGAGTGGGGGACTATCGGTCCCAATGAGCAGTTCTTC.

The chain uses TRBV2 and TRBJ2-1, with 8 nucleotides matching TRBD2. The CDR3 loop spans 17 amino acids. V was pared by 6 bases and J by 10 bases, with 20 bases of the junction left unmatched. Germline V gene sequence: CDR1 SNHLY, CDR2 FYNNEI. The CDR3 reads CASSAMGGGPKIEEQFF. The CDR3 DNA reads TGTGCCAGCAGCGCAATGGGCGGGGGGCCCAAGATAGAGGAGCAGTTCTTC.

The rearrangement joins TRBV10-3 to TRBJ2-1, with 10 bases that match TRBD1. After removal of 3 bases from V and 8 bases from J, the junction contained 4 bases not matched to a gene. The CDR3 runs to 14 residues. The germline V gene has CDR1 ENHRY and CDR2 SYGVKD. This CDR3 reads CAISDRTGGDEQFF. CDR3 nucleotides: TGTGCCATCAGTGACCGGACAGGGGGGGATGAGCAGTTCTTC.